The 4 T cell receptor beta chains below come from one sample, sequenced in a study of OX40 agonist ivuxolimab in advanced cancers. Sequencing was performed with immunoSEQ multiplex PCR; in TCRdb, only in-frame clones are kept and a portion is missing. Found here are approximately 100,000 clones, over 75% of them singletons; the top ten hold roughly 0.5%. The specimen was CD4+ or CD8+ T cells sorted from blood, collected in a trial of the OX40 agonist ivuxolimab. The origin of the receptors is an adult with an advanced solid tumor such as melanoma, head and neck, liver or kidney cancer.

The chain is built from TRBV21-1 and TRBJ1-5. TRBV21-1 is marked as a pseudogene. This CDR3 contains 13 residues. CDR3 bases: TGTGCCAGCAGCAAAAAAGTAGGTCAGCCCCAGCATTTT. It yields the protein CASSKKVGQPQHF.

The chain is built from TRBV6-5 and TRBJ2-7; the match to TRBD1 covers 9 bases. In germline, CDR1 is MNHEY, CDR2 SVGAGI. CDR3 length: 16 amino acids. V gave up 2 bases and J gave up 0 bases; unmatched junction bases: 5. The CDR3 DNA reads as TGTGCCAGCAGTTACGCCGAGACAGGGGGCTCCTACGAGCAGTACTTC. Translated: CASSYAETGGSYEQYF.

The genes are TRBV5-1 and TRBJ1-3; TRBD1 is a possible D gene (6 bases). CDR3 length: 14 amino acids. The V gene's germline CDR1 is SGHRS and CDR2 YFSETQ. Trimming removed 0 bases at V and 2 bases at J, with 6 bases between. The CDR3 bases are TGCGCCAGCAGCTTGGCAGGGGCTGGAAACACCATATATTTT. As protein: CASSLAGAGNTIYF.

V and J are TRBV6-6 and TRBJ2-5; D ambiguous. The CDR3 consists of 11 residues. The germline V gene has CDR1 MNHNY and CDR2 SVGAGI (reference sequence). V shed 5 bases and J shed 2 bases, with 3 bases lying between them. CDR3 residues: CASSLQETQYF. In nucleotides, the CDR3 is TGTGCCAGCAGTCTTCAAGAGACCCAGTACTTC.